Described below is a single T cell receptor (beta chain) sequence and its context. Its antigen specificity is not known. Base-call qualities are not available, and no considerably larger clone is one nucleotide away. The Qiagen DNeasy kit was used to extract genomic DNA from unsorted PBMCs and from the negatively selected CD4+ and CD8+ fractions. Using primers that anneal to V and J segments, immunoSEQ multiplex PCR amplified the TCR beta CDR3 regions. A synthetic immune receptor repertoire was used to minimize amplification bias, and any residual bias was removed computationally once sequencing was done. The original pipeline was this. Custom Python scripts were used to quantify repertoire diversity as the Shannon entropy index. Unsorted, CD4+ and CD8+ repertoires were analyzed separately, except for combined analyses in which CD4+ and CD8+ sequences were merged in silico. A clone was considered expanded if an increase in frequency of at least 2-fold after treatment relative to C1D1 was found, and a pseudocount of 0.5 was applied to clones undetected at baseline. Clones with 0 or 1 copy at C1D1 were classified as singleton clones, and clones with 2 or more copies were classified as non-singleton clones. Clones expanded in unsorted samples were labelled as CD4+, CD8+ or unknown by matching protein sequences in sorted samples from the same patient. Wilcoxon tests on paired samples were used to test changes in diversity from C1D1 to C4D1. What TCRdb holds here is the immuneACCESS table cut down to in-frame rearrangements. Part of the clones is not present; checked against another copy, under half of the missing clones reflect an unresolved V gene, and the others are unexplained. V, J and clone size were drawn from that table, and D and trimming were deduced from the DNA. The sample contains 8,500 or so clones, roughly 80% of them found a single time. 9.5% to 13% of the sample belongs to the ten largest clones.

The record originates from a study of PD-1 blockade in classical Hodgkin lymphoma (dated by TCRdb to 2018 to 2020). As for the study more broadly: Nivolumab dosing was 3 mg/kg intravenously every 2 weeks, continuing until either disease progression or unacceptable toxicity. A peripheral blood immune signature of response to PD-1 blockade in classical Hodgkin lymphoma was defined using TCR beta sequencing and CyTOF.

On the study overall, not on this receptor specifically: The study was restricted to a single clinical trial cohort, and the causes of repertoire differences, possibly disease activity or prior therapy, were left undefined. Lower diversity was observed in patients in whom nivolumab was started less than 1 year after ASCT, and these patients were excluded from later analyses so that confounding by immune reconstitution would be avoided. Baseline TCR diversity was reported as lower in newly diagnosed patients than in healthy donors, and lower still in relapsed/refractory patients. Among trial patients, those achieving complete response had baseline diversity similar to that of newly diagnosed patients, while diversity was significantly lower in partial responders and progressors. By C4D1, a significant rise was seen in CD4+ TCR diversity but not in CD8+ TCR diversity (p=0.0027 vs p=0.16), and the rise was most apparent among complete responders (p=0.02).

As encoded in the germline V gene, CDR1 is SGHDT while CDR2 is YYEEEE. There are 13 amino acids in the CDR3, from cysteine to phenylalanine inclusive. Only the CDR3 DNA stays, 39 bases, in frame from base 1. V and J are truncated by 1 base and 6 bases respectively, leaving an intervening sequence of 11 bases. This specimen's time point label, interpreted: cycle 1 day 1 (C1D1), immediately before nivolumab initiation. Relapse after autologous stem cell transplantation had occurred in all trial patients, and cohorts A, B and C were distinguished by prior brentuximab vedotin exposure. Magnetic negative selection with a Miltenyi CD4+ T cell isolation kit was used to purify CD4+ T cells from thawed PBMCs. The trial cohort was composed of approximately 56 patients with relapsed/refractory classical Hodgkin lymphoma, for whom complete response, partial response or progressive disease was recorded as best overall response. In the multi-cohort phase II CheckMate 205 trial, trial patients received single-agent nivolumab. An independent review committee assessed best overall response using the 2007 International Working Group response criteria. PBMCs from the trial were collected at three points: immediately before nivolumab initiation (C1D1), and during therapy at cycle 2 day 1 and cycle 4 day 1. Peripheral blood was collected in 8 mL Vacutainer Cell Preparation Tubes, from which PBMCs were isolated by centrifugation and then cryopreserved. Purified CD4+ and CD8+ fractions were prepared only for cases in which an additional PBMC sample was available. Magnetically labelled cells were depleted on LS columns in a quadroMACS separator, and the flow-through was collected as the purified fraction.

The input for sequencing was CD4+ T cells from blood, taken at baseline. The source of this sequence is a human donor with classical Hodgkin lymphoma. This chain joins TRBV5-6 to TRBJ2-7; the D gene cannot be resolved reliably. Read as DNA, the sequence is TGTGCCAGCAGCTTGTTAGGGTTTAGCGAGCAGTACTTC. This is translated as CASSLLGFSEQYF.